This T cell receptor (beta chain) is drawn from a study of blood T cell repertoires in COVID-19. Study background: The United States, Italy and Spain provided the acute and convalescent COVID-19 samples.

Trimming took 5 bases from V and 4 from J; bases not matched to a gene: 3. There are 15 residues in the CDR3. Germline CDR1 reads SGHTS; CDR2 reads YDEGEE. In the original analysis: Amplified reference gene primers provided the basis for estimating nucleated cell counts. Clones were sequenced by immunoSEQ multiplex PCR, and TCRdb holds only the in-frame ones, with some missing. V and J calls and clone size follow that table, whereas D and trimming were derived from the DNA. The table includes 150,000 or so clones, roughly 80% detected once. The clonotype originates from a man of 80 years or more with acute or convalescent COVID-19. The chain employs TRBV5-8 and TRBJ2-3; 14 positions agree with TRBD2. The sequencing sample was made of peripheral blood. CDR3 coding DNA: TGTGCCAGCAGGACTAGCGGGGGGGCCTCAGATACGCAGTATTTT. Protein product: CASRTSGGASDTQYF.